These T cell receptor beta chains were read from a single sample in a study of blood T cell repertoires in COVID-19. Sequenced by immunoSEQ multiplex PCR; TCRdb stores in-frame clones only, minus some. The table shows about 190,000 clones, with under 80% occurring only once. The sample taken for sequencing was peripheral blood. The receptors here all came from a woman aged 45-59 years with acute or convalescent COVID-19. Each CDR3 is given with its conserved first and last residue. The order of the fields is clone size, J gene, D gene, V gene, CDR3 DNA, CDR3 protein. The D gene is left open where the match is weak. Not all rows give a size; the values are once, few, many and, for expanded clones, a class.

.	TRBJ1-2	.	TRBV6-5	TGTGCTACCACGGGGGGGCTGGATGGCTACACCTTC	CATTGGLDGYTF
.	TRBJ2-3	TRBD2	TRBV2	TGTGCCAGCAGTGAAGGGCTAGCGGGGGGCCGCACAGATACGCAGTATTTT	CASSEGLAGGRTDTQYF
.	TRBJ2-3	TRBD2	TRBV18	TGTGCCAGCTCACGTATTGCAGCGGGAGGACCGGGGGATACGCAGTATTTT	CASSRIAAGGPGDTQYF
once	TRBJ2-7	TRBD1	TRBV9	TGTGCCAGCAGCGTAGGACAGGGCCTGAGCTCCTACGAGCAGTACTTC	CASSVGQGLSSYEQYF
few	TRBJ1-3	.	TRBV7-2	TGTGCCAGCAGCTGGAGTCCTAGATACTCTGGAAACACCATATATTTT	CASSWSPRYSGNTIYF
.	TRBJ2-7	.	TRBV6-1	TGTGCCAGCAGTGAAACAGGGATCTCGCAGTACTTC	CASSETGISQYF
.	TRBJ1-1	.	TRBV27	TGTGCCAGCAGTTTTAGAGTGGGCCCGGGGACTGAAGCTTTCTTT	CASSFRVGPGTEAFF
once	TRBJ1-2	.	TRBV7-9	TGTGCCAGCAGCTTAGAAAGGGGTGGCTACACCTTC	CASSLERGGYTF
.	TRBJ2-4	.	TRBV28	TGTGCCAGCGGTACAGGATCCAAAAACATTCAGTACTTC	CASGTGSKNIQYF
once	TRBJ1-2	TRBD1	TRBV19	TGTGCCAGTAGTCCTCGAGTTTTCGGACAGGGAAGATATGGCTACACCTTC	CASSPRVFGQGRYGYTF
.	TRBJ2-6	TRBD2	TRBV6-5	TGTGCCAGCAACTCAGGACTAGGAGAATTGAACGTCCTGACTTTC	CASNSGLGELNVLTF
.	TRBJ1-5	.	TRBV18	TGTGCCAGCTCACCACGAGGACAGCTTAGTCAGCCCCAGCATTTT	CASSPRGQLSQPQHF
.	TRBJ1-2	.	TRBV29-1	TGCAGCGTTGAAGCAGAAAACTATGGCTACACCTTC	CSVEAENYGYTF
.	TRBJ2-1	TRBD2	TRBV15	TGTGCCACCAGCAGAGATCTAAAAGCGGGGGGCAATGAGCAGTTCTTC	CATSRDLKAGGNEQFF
many	TRBJ1-1	.	TRBV6-5	TGTGCCAGCAGTTCGGGGGACACTGAAGCTTTCTTT	CASSSGDTEAFF
.	TRBJ2-1	.	TRBV18	TGTGCCAGCTCACCCCCTAGCGACCACAATGAGCAGTTCTTC	CASSPPSDHNEQFF
.	TRBJ2-7	.	TRBV2	TGTGCCAGCAGTGGGGAACAGGGCCCCTACGAGCAGTACTTC	CASSGEQGPYEQYF
many	TRBJ2-3	.	TRBV6-4	TGTGCCAGCAGTTTAGAAGCCCTCAACACAGATACGCAGTATTTT	CASSLEALNTDTQYF
.	TRBJ2-2	TRBD1	TRBV18	TGTGCCAGCTCGTCCGGGACAGGATACACCGGGGAGCTGTTTTTT	CASSSGTGYTGELFF
.	TRBJ2-1	TRBD2	TRBV4-2	TGTGCCAGCAGCCAAGATGAAAAGCGGGGGGTCCGGGAGCAGTTCTTC	CASSQDEKRGVREQFF
.	TRBJ1-5	TRBD1	TRBV6-5	TGTGCCAGCAGTCGGGACAGGGGGAATCAGCCCCAGCATTTT	CASSRDRGNQPQHF
.	TRBJ1-6	.	TRBV10-2	TGCGCCAGCAGTGCGGTTCCGAGCTCCTATAATTCACCCCTCCACTTT	CASSAVPSSYNSPLHF
.	TRBJ2-1	.	TRBV14	TGTGCCAGCAGCTGGGACTTTCAGAATGAGCAGTTCTTC	CASSWDFQNEQFF
few	TRBJ2-7	.	TRBV21-1	TGTGCCAGCAGCAGCCCTAGCGGGTCCACCTACGAGCAGTACTTC	CASSSPSGSTYEQYF
.	TRBJ2-3	TRBD1	TRBV7-9	TGTGCCAGCAGCTCGGGGACAGGGGATAATACGCAGTATTTT	CASSSGTGDNTQYF
.	TRBJ2-7	TRBD1	TRBV2	TGTGCCAGCAACTCCGGGACAGGCCGCTACGAGCAGTACTTC	CASNSGTGRYEQYF
.	TRBJ1-1	TRBD1	TRBV19	TGTGCCAGTAGTATTCGGGACAGGGGGCCCGAAGCTTTCTTT	CASSIRDRGPEAFF
few	TRBJ1-1	.	TRBV19	TGTGCCAGTATGGTACAGACACGGAACACTGAAGCTTTCTTT	CASMVQTRNTEAFF
.	TRBJ1-6	.	TRBV9	TGTGCCAGCAGCGCCGGGATCCGGAATCAAAATTCACCCCTCCACTTT	CASSAGIRNQNSPLHF
.	TRBJ2-3	TRBD1	TRBV28	TGTGCCAGCAGAATGGGACAGAACACAGATACGCAGTATTTT	CASRMGQNTDTQYF
.	TRBJ2-3	TRBD2	TRBV20-1	TGCAGTGCTAGTACGGGGGGAAGTTCTACAGATACGCAGTATTTT	CSASTGGSSTDTQYF
.	TRBJ2-7	.	TRBV30	TGTGCCTGGAGACCAACCGACAGCTACGAGCAGTACTTC	CAWRPTDSYEQYF
.	TRBJ2-3	TRBD1	TRBV27	TGTGCCAGCAGAGAACAGGGGTTAGGAGATACGCAGTATTTT	CASREQGLGDTQYF
.	TRBJ1-1	.	TRBV28	TGTGCCAGCAGTTGGCCGGTGGACAGTACTGAAGCTTTCTTT	CASSWPVDSTEAFF
.	TRBJ2-1	TRBD1	TRBV24-1	TGTGCCACCAGTAGACAGGGATACAATGAGCAGTTCTTC	CATSRQGYNEQFF
.	TRBJ2-3	.	TRBV5-4	TGTGCCAGCAGCCCGAGGGACACCCGCACAGATACGCAGTATTTT	CASSPRDTRTDTQYF
once	TRBJ1-2	.	TRBV5-5	TGTGCCAGCAGCTTGGCCGCCGACAGGACATTAAACTATGGCTACACCTTC	CASSLAADRTLNYGYTF
.	TRBJ1-5	.	TRBV2	TGTGCCAGCAGTGAAGCGGGGAGGGGAGTGGGCAATCAGCCCCAGCATTTT	CASSEAGRGVGNQPQHF
.	TRBJ1-5	.	TRBV28	TGTGCCAGCAGTTTCTCGGGGTCCTATAGCAATCAGCCCCAGCATTTT	CASSFSGSYSNQPQHF
once	TRBJ1-1	TRBD1	TRBV5-1	TGCGCCAGCAGCTTGGAGGGGGCTGGTGAAGCTTTCTTT	CASSLEGAGEAFF
.	TRBJ2-5	TRBD1	TRBV5-1	TGCGCCAGCAGATTTGGACAGGGCAGAGAGACCCAGTACTTC	CASRFGQGRETQYF
once	TRBJ2-5	.	TRBV7-2	TGTGCCAGCAGCTTAGGGGGCAGGGCAGAGACCCAGTACTTC	CASSLGGRAETQYF
.	TRBJ1-2	.	TRBV21-1	TGTGCCAGCAGCACAAACATAAACAGGGACAGCCTTCCCAACTATGGCTACACCTTC	CASSTNINRDSLPNYGYTF
.	TRBJ1-4	TRBD1	TRBV5-1	TGCGCCAGCAGCTCGACGTACAGGGGCGAGAGGGAAAAACTGTTTTTT	CASSSTYRGEREKLFF
.	TRBJ2-1	.	TRBV7-9	TGTGCCAGCAGCGTAGACAGCTACAATGAGCAGTTCTTC	CASSVDSYNEQFF
.	TRBJ2-7	TRBD2	TRBV18	TGTGCCAGCTCACCACGGAGCGGGAGAAGTGACGAGCAGTACTTC	CASSPRSGRSDEQYF
.	TRBJ2-2	.	TRBV12-3/TRBV12-4	TGTGCCAGCAGTCCCCTTGCGTCCGGGGAGCTGTTTTTT	CASSPLASGELFF
.	TRBJ2-1	.	TRBV14	TGTGCCAGCAGCCAAGAGCCGGGATTAGAGCAGTTCTTC	CASSQEPGLEQFF
.	TRBJ1-2	TRBD1	TRBV24-1	TGTGCCACCAGTTTATCCGGGACAGGGAGCGGCTACACCTTC	CATSLSGTGSGYTF
few	TRBJ2-7	TRBD1	TRBV19	TGTGCCAGTAGTAGGGCAGGGGGCAACGAGCAGTACTTC	CASSRAGGNEQYF
few	TRBJ2-3	.	TRBV7-9	TGTGCCAGCAGCTTAGTACAGGTGGGCGCAGATACGCAGTATTTT	CASSLVQVGADTQYF
.	TRBJ1-1	.	TRBV21-1	TGTGCCAGCAGCAGCCGGGACAGGGGGCCCTTGAACACTGAAGCTTTCTTT	CASSSRDRGPLNTEAFF
.	TRBJ1-5	.	TRBV2	TGTGCCAGCAGTGAACGGACAGTCAATCAGCCCCAGCATTTT	CASSERTVNQPQHF
.	TRBJ1-2	TRBD1	TRBV9	TGTGCCAGCAGCGTAGGGACAGGGGCCTCAGGCTATGGCTACACCTTC	CASSVGTGASGYGYTF
.	TRBJ2-2	.	TRBV6-5	TGTGCCAGCAGTCAACCGACTCGGTCCGGGGAGCTGTTTTTT	CASSQPTRSGELFF
.	TRBJ1-6	.	TRBV6-1	TGTGCCAGCAGTGAAAGGGCAGCGGGGCGCTCCTATAATTCACCCCTCCACTTT	CASSERAAGRSYNSPLHF
.	TRBJ2-2	TRBD1	TRBV10-1	TGCGCCAGCAGCTCCGACAGGGGGCCCACCGGGGAGCTGTTTTTT	CASSSDRGPTGELFF